This entry lists 31 T cell receptor beta chains sequenced from one sample in a study of T-cell reconstitution after alpha-beta-depleted transplantation in children. Unique molecular identifiers were incorporated into the prepared TCRbeta library. TCRdb fed the PCR reads into MiXCR, producing one record per CDR3 protein. The sample includes 700,000 to 950,000 distinct CDR3 sequences, around 15% seen only once; the top ten take approximately 5%. The specimen comprised PBMCs, mostly from graft donor cells, sampled 360 days after TCRalphabeta/CD19-depleted stem cell transplant. These TCRs come from a male patient younger than 18 who had a stem cell transplant for acute lymphoblastic leukemia, so the T cells may come from the graft donor.

Ten or more counts support this clonotype. V is TRBV9 and J is TRBJ2-3; D gene ambiguous. The V and J ends lost 4 bases and 5 bases respectively, with 17 bases between them. From germline, CDR1 is SGDLS and CDR2 YYNGEE. The CDR3 is 15 residues long. Here the CDR3 reads CASSPSGRNIDTQYF. CDR3 bases: TGTGCCAGCAGCCCCTCCGGGCGGAACATAGATACGCAGTATTTT. Using reference TRBV9 and TRBJ2-3 for the parts outside the CDR3, the full variable domain is DSGVTQTPKHLITATGQRVTLRCSPRSGDLSVYWYQQSLDQGLQFLIQYYNGEERAKGNILERFSAQQFPDLHSELNLSSLELGDSALYFCASSPSGRNIDTQYFGPGTRLTVL.

The rearrangement uses TRBV7-8 and TRBJ1-5; D not certain. The germline V gene encodes CDR1 SGHVS and CDR2 FQNEAQ. Trimming took off 6 bases at V and 1 base at J, with 19 bases between the two ends. The CDR3 extends over 17 amino acids. CDR3 sequence: CASSYRLVRGSNQPQHF. In nucleotides, the CDR3 is TGTGCCAGCAGTTATCGGCTTGTGCGCGGGAGCAATCAGCCCCAGCATTTT.

The CDR3 DNA follows: TGTGCCAGCAGCAAAAGGGTCCCAGGGTTAGGCACTGAAGCTTTCTTT. Amino acids: CASSKRVPGLGTEAFF. V is TRBV21-1 and J is TRBJ1-1; the D call in the table, TRBD1, was not verified against the DNA. TRBV21-1 is shown as a pseudogene. The CDR3 extends over 16 amino acids.

The chain couples TRBV12-3 or TRBV12-4 to TRBJ2-3; 13 bases match TRBD2. V lost 5 bases, J lost 8 bases, and 10 bases stayed unmatched. The CDR3 totals 16 residues. The CDR3 loop is CASSDGLAGDGVTQYF. In DNA form, the CDR3 reads TGTGCCAGCAGTGACGGACTAGCGGGAGATGGGGTTACGCAGTATTTT.

V gene TRBV11-2 combines with J gene TRBJ1-2; possible D gene TRBD1, 6 bases. CDR3 length: 17 amino acids. Looked up from germline, CDR1 is SGHAT and CDR2 is FQNNGV. Trimming left V 0 bases short and J 5 bases short, with 19 bases between. DNA of the CDR3: TGTGCCAGCAGCTTAGAACCCGGACAGTCCGGGAGGTATGGCTACACCTTC. It specifies CASSLEPGQSGRYGYTF.

This clonotype was recorded many times. This rearrangement joins TRBV28 to TRBJ2-1; D unclear. Looked up from germline, CDR1 is MDHEN and CDR2 is SYDVKM. This CDR3 is 11 amino acids long. Between the trimmed V and J ends, which lost 6 bases and 4 bases, there was a span of 4 bases. The CDR3 reads CASRAYNEQFF. DNA of the CDR3: TGTGCCAGCAGAGCGTACAATGAGCAGTTCTTC.

This chain uses TRBV7-2 with TRBJ2-1; TRBD1 or TRBD2 may be the D gene (6 bases each). With 0 bases removed from V and 9 bases from J, the gap between germline ends came to 12 bases. Germline V gives CDR1 SGHTA, CDR2 FQGNSA. The CDR3 consists of 14 residues. DNA of the CDR3: TGTGCCAGCAGCTTAGCGGGGGGCATACTTGAGCAGTTCTTC. It translates to CASSLAGGILEQFF.

This rearrangement joins TRBV18 to TRBJ1-1; maybe TRBD1 (5 bases). Between the trimmed V and J ends, which lost 2 bases and 1 base, there was a span of 11 bases. This CDR3 contains 15 residues. Germline CDR1 reads KGHSH; CDR2 reads LQKENI. The CDR3 spells CASSPDIGQNTEAFF. The CDR3, as DNA: TGTGCCAGCTCACCAGACATAGGACAGAACACTGAAGCTTTCTTT.

This chain joins TRBV11-2 and TRBJ2-1; TRBD2 is a possible D gene (5 bases). Trimming stripped 0 bases from V and 2 bases from J, with 14 bases between. Germline lookup yields CDR1 SGHAT and CDR2 FQNNGV. The length of the CDR3 is 17 residues. The CDR3 region has the DNA TGTGCCAGCAGCTTAGATTTGGGAGTAGTCCCCTACAATGAGCAGTTCTTC. Its protein is CASSLDLGVVPYNEQFF.

This clonotype occurred many times. CDR3 DNA: TGCGCCAGCAGCCGTTGGGGAGAGACCCAGTACTTC. It yields the protein CASSRWGETQYF. The chain links TRBV5-1 to TRBJ2-5; D uncertain. V was shortened by 4 bases and J by 4 bases, with 8 bases between the two germline ends. The V gene's germline CDR1 is SGHRS and CDR2 YFSETQ. The CDR3 is 12 residues long.

This chain links TRBV7-9 with TRBJ2-5; D gene ambiguous. CDR1 and CDR2 from the germline V gene are SEHNR and FQNEAQ (reference sequence). The V end was cut by 6 bases, the J end by 4 bases, with 12 bases between. The CDR3 extends over 13 amino acids. CDR3 DNA: TGTGCCAGCAGGGACCACCTGAGAGAGACCCAGTACTTC. Translation gives CASRDHLRETQYF.

This clonotype showed up just a few times. The chain uses TRBV7-3 and TRBJ1-2; the D is unclear. V was clipped by 0 bases and J by 3 bases, with 8 bases between them. The CDR3 runs 14 residues. Germline V gene sequence: CDR1 SGHTA, CDR2 FQGTGA. This CDR3 reads CASSLTAGDYGYTF. DNA for the CDR3: TGTGCCAGCAGCTTAACGGCAGGTGACTATGGCTACACCTTC.

The rearrangement joins TRBV12-3 or TRBV12-4 to TRBJ2-5; D is perhaps TRBD1 (6 bases). The CDR3 loop spans 14 amino acids. Trimming took off 8 bases at V and 2 bases at J, with 15 bases between the two ends. This CDR3 reads CASLIWTAQETQYF. The CDR3 nucleotides are TGTGCCAGCCTAATCTGGACAGCACAAGAGACCCAGTACTTC.

This clonotype showed up many times. The J gene is TRBJ2-3, the V gene TRBV5-1; no firm D call. Trimming pared 0 bases from V and 2 bases from J, leaving 7 bases between. Per germline, CDR1 SGHRS and CDR2 YFSETQ. The CDR3 has 14 amino acids. The CDR3 is CASSLGQATDTQYF. Written as DNA, the CDR3 is TGCGCCAGCAGCTTGGGGCAGGCCACAGATACGCAGTATTTT. The entire variable domain, with the rest obtained from reference TRBV5-1 and TRBJ2-3, is as follows: KAGVTQTPRYLIKTRGQQVTLSCSPISGHRSVSWYQQTPGQGLQFLFEYFSETQRNKGNFPGRFSGRQFSNSRSEMNVSTLELGDSALYLCASSLGQATDTQYFGPGTRLTVL.

This clonotype has at least ten counts. The chain's CDR3 is CSAFGSTEAFF. CDR3 nucleotides: TGCAGCGCCTTCGGGAGCACTGAAGCTTTCTTT. J is TRBJ1-1 and V is TRBV29-1, with unresolved D. Germline V CDR1 and CDR2: SQVTM, ANQGSEA. The CDR3 runs to 11 residues. V was cut by 7 bases and J by 4 bases, with 10 bases left in between.

The J gene is TRBJ1-5, the V gene TRBV5-6; 8 bases are shared with TRBD1. The CDR3 contains 16 residues. V shed 2 bases, J shed 1 base, and the junction held 5 bases outside the gene matches. Per germline, CDR1 SGHDT and CDR2 YYEEEE. In DNA, the CDR3 is TGTGCCAGCAGCTTTTTCGACAGGGGAAGCAATCAGCCCCAGCATTTT. Amino acid sequence: CASSFFDRGSNQPQHF.

This clonotype was detected many times. This chain joins TRBV27 and TRBJ2-1, with a possible D match to TRBD1 (6 bases). The V gene's germline CDR1 is MNHEY and CDR2 SMNVEV (reference sequence). The CDR3 runs to 14 residues. The ends were cut back, 8 bases at V and 3 bases at J, with 14 bases in the middle. The CDR3 DNA is TGTGCCAGCTCAACAGGGAGCCTCTACAATGAGCAGTTCTTC. This sequence encodes CASSTGSLYNEQFF.

This chain's CDR3 is CSAPEGGSSSGANVLTF. The DNA of the CDR3 is TGCAGTGCCCCCGAGGGCGGGAGTAGCTCTGGGGCCAACGTCCTGACTTTC. The chain couples TRBV20-1 to TRBJ2-6; TRBD2 aligns across 7 bases. The CDR3 length is 17 residues. From germline, CDR1 is DFQATT and CDR2 SNEGSKA (reference sequence). V trimming: 6 bases; J trimming: 0 bases; junction bases outside the gene matches: 11.

This clonotype has just a few counts. The chain carries TRBV4-1 and TRBJ2-5; D possibly corresponds to TRBD2 (5 bases). CDR3 size: 13 residues. The germline V gene has CDR1 MGHRA and CDR2 YSYEKL. V lost 4 bases, J lost 4 bases, and 10 bases lay in between. CDR3 bases: TGCGCCAGCAGCCGTCGAGGGATAGAGACCCAGTACTTC. Translating gives CASSRRGIETQYF.

DNA of the CDR3: TGTGCCAGCAGGCCTCGGGACAACGAGCAGTACTTC. Its translation is CASRPRDNEQYF. The chain is built from TRBV12-3 or TRBV12-4 and TRBJ2-7, with D possibly TRBD1 on 6 matching bases. The CDR3 extends over 12 amino acids. V was cut by 6 bases and J by 5 bases, with 11 bases left in between.

This clonotype was counted a few times. This sequence joins TRBV12-3 or TRBV12-4 and TRBJ2-3; unclear D gene. CDR3 length: 17 amino acids. V was trimmed by 3 bases and J by 2 bases, leaving 18 bases between them. The CDR3 region has the DNA TGTGCCAGCAGTTTTAATCTAAGGGTATCCCTCACAGATACGCAGTATTTT. This translates into CASSFNLRVSLTDTQYF.

This chain joins TRBV9 and TRBJ2-3; possible D gene TRBD2, 6 bases. V lost 2 bases and J lost 2, with 12 bases in between. This CDR3 is 15 amino acids long. Germline CDR1 and CDR2: SGDLS and YYNGEE. CDR3 region: CASSVRDPHTDTQYF. CDR3 coding DNA: TGTGCCAGCAGCGTGCGGGACCCCCACACAGATACGCAGTATTTT. Supplemented by reference TRBV9 and TRBJ2-3, the full variable domain reads DSGVTQTPKHLITATGQRVTLRCSPRSGDLSVYWYQQSLDQGLQFLIQYYNGEERAKGNILERFSAQQFPDLHSELNLSSLELGDSALYFCASSVRDPHTDTQYFGPGTRLTVL.

This clonotype was seen many times. The rearrangement uses TRBV27 and TRBJ2-4; D assignment may be TRBD1 or TRBD2 (5 bases each). This CDR3 contains 14 residues. CDR1 and CDR2 from the germline V gene are MNHEY and SMNVEV (reference sequence). V lost 6 bases to trimming and J lost 6 bases, with 15 bases between them. In nucleotides, the CDR3 is TGTGCCAGCAGATCCGGGACCCTAGGAAACATTCAGTACTTC. This translates into CASRSGTLGNIQYF.

The V and J genes are TRBV18 and TRBJ1-6, with 8 bases that match TRBD1. The CDR3 consists of 17 residues. Germline V lookup: CDR1 KGHSH, CDR2 LQKENI. With V trimmed by 3 bases and J by 1 base, 5 bases remained unmatched. The CDR3 coding sequence is TGTGCCAGCTCACCTAACAGGGGGTCGTCCTATAATTCACCCCTCCACTTT. Residues: CASSPNRGSSYNSPLHF.

This chain uses TRBV20-1 with TRBJ2-3; TRBD2 aligns across 8 bases. CDR1 DFQATT and CDR2 SNEGSKA come from the germline V gene (reference sequence). V lost 6 bases, J lost 5 bases, and 7 bases stayed unmatched. The CDR3 sequence is 13 residues long. CDR3 in DNA: TGCAGTGCGATGCTCGGGAGGGTAGATACGCAGTATTTT. This gives the protein CSAMLGRVDTQYF.

The chain is built from TRBV7-2 and TRBJ2-1, with 12 bases matching TRBD2. The CDR3 consists of 16 residues. The V segment lost 1 base and the J segment 9 bases; nucleotides outside the gene matches: 7. The germline V gene has CDR1 SGHTA and CDR2 FQGNSA. CDR3 nucleotide sequence: TGTGCCAGCAGCTTAGGACTAGCGGGAGTTCTAGGTGAGCAGTTCTTC. Translation: CASSLGLAGVLGEQFF.

This clonotype was seen only a few times. Sequence at one end of the junction differs from germline and may be a read error. The rearrangement uses TRBV5-1 and TRBJ2-7; D tentatively fits TRBD1 or TRBD2 (5 bases each). This CDR3 has 13 amino acids. Looked up from germline, CDR1 is SGHRS and CDR2 is YFSETQ. The CDR3 sequence is CASRQSPGPPTSF. The CDR3, as DNA: TGCGCCAGCAGACAGTCACCGGGACCACCGACTTCATTC. Based on the CDR3 plus reference TRBV5-1 and TRBJ2-7, the full variable domain is KAGVTQTPRYLIKTRGQQVTLSCSPISGHRSVSWYQQTPGQGLQFLFEYFSETQRNKGNFPGRFSGRQFSNSRSEMNVSTLELGDSALYLCASRQSPGPPTSFGPGTRLTVT.

V usage is TRBV20-1 and J usage is TRBJ2-7, with D perhaps matching TRBD2 (6 bases). This CDR3 comprises 15 residues. Trimming shortened V by 6 bases and J by 4 bases, and 22 bases separated the two germline ends. Germline CDR1 and CDR2: DFQATT and SNEGSKA (reference sequence). The CDR3 nucleotides read TGCAGTGCCTCGCCGGGCGGGGAATTTAGGTACGAGCAGTACTTC. Translated: CSASPGGEFRYEQYF.

V usage is TRBV4-2 and J usage is TRBJ2-7; 9 positions match TRBD2. The trim removed 4 bases at V and 2 bases at J, leaving 12 bases unmatched. The CDR3 length is 17 residues. CDR1 is LGHNA and CDR2 is YNFKEQ in the germline V gene. This CDR3 is CASSPLLYGGRAYEQYF. The DNA of the CDR3 is TGTGCCAGCAGCCCTCTACTTTACGGCGGGAGGGCCTACGAGCAGTACTTC.

This clonotype was picked up many times. The V call is TRBV12-3 or TRBV12-4, the J call TRBJ2-6; 8 nucleotides align to TRBD2. CDR3 length: 15 amino acids. V gave up 3 bases and J gave up 2 bases; unmatched junction bases: 0. The CDR3 protein is CASSLTSAGANVLTF. DNA for the CDR3: TGTGCCAGCAGTTTGACTAGCGCTGGGGCCAACGTCCTGACTTTC.

At least ten counts were recorded for this clonotype. The gene calls are TRBV5-1 and TRBJ2-5, with D tentatively TRBD1 (6 bases). Germline loops: CDR1 SGHRS, CDR2 YFSETQ. There are 14 residues in the CDR3. V was clipped by 4 bases and J by 4 bases, with 14 bases between them. The CDR3 protein is CASSPQGFGETQYF. The DNA of the CDR3 is TGCGCCAGCAGCCCACAGGGATTCGGAGAGACCCAGTACTTC.